This TCR beta chain was captured by sequencing in a study of PD-1 blockade in mismatch repair-deficient tumors. Study background: All were previously treated, progressing patients with over 9 mismatch repair-deficient cancer types.

Findings and caveats of the study: Rapid post-treatment expansion, then contraction, generally preceding radiologic response, marked tumor-resident clones.

This clone was seen a few times. The antigen is undetermined. PCR or immunohistochemistry showed mismatch repair deficiency in every enrolled patient. A few pembrolizumab responders had their TCRs sequenced. Here immunoSEQ multiplex PCR was the method, and the copy in TCRdb shows in-frame clones only, minus some. The sample yields roughly 53,000 clones, approximately 78% seen once. This CDR3 is 13 amino acids long. CDR1 is LGHNA and CDR2 is YSLEER in the germline V gene. Trimming removed 1 base at V and 5 bases at J, with 6 bases between. This chain connects TRBV4-3 to TRBJ1-5; the D is unclear. The clonotype originates from an adult with mismatch repair-deficient cancer. The specimen was peripheral blood, collected 4 weeks after starting pembrolizumab. The CDR3 nucleotides read TGCGCCAGCAGCCAAGTCCTTCATCAGCCCCAGCATTTT. It specifies CASSQVLHQPQHF.